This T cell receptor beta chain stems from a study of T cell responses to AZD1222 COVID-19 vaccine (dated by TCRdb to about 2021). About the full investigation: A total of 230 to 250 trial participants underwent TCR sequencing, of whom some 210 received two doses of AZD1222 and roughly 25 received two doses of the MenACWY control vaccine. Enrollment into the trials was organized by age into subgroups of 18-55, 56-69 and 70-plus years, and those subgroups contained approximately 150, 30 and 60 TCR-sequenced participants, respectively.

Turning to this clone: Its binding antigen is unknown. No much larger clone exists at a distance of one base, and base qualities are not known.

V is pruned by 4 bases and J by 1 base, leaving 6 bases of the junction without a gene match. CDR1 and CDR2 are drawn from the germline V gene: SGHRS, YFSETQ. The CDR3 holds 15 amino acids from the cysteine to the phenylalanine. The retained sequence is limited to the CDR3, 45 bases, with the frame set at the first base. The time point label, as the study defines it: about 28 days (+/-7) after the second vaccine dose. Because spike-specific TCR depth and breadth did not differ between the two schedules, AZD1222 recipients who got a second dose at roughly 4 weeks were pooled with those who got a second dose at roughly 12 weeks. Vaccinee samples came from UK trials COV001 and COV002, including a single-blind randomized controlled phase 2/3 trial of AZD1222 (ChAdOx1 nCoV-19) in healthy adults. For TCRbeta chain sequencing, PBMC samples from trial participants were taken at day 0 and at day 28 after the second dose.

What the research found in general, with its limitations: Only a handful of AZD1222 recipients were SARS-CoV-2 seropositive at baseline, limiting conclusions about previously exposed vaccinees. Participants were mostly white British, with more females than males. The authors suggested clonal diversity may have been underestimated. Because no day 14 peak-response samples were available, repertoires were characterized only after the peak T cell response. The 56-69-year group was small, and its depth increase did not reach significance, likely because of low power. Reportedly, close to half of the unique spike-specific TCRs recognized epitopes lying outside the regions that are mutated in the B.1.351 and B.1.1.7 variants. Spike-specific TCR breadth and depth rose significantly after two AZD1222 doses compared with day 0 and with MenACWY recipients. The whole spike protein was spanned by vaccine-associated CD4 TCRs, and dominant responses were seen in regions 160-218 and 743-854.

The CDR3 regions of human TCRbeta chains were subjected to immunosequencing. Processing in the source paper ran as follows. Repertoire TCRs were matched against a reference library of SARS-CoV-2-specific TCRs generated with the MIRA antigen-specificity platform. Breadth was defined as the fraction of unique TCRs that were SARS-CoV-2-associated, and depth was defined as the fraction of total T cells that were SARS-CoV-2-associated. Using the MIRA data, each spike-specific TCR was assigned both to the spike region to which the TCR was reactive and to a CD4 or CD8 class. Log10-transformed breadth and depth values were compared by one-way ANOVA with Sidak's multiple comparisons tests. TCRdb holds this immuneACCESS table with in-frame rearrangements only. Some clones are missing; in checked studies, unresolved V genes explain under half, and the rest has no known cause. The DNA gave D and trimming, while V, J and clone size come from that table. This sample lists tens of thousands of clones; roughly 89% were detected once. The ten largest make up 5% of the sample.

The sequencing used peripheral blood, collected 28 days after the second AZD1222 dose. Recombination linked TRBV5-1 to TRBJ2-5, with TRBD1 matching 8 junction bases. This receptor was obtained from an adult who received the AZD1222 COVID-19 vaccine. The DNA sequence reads TGCGCCAGCAGCAGATTTGGACAGGGCCAAGAGACCCAGTACTTC. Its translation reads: CASSRFGQGQETQYF.